Following are 18 T cell receptor beta chains from one sample sequenced in a study of blood T cell repertoires in COVID-19. The data were produced by immunoSEQ multiplex PCR, yet TCRdb's version contains in-frame clones alone and is incomplete. The table shows over 200,000 clones, with around 89% occurring only once. Sequencing was carried out using peripheral blood. The receptors derive from a man in his sixties who had recovered from COVID-19.

The chain employs TRBV12-5 and TRBJ2-7; D ambiguous. Deletions cut 5 bases from V and 2 bases from J, with 25 bases between. CDR3 size: 18 residues. Germline V lookup: CDR1 LGHNT, CDR2 FRNRAP. Written as DNA, the CDR3 is TGTGCTAGTGGTCTCCTGGTGACAACCCTCCCCCAACCCTACGAGCAGTACTTC. Its translation is CASGLLVTTLPQPYEQYF.

The chain recombines TRBV5-4 with TRBJ2-1; 12 bases are a match to TRBD2. CDR3 size: 15 residues. From germline, CDR1 is SGHNT and CDR2 YYREEE (reference sequence). J was trimmed by 7 bases and V by 4 bases; bases with no gene match: 6. The CDR3 DNA reads TGTGCCAGCAGCCCTAGCGGGGGGGCTCGGAATGAGCAGTTCTTC. It translates to CASSPSGGARNEQFF.

The rearrangement joins TRBV24-1 to TRBJ2-5; the match to TRBD2 covers 11 bases. CDR3 size: 15 residues. The V gene's germline CDR1 is KGHDR and CDR2 SFDVKD. V trimming: 6 bases; J trimming: 2 bases; junction bases outside the gene matches: 4. The CDR3 sequence is CATSPSSGGQETQYF. DNA for the CDR3: TGTGCCACCAGTCCCTCTAGCGGGGGGCAAGAGACCCAGTACTTC.

The chain has TRBV6-2 or TRBV6-3 and TRBJ2-2; 10 bases map to TRBD1. The CDR3 extends over 18 amino acids. Per the germline V gene, CDR1 is MNHEY and CDR2 is SVGEGT. The J segment lost 7 bases and the V segment lost 4 bases, leaving 15 bases of the junction unmatched. CDR3 residues: CASSWDRGRVVTVGELFF. CDR3 coding DNA: TGTGCCAGCAGTTGGGACAGGGGACGCGTGGTCACTGTCGGGGAGCTGTTTTTT.

This clone came up once. The chain recombines TRBV6-1 with TRBJ2-5; 7 bases match TRBD2. The CDR3 is 15 amino acids. In germline, CDR1 is MNHNS, CDR2 SASEGT. V dropped 2 bases and J dropped 4; count of bases not matched to a gene: 7. CDR3 residues: CASSESRGMGETQYF. CDR3 DNA sequence: TGTGCCAGCAGTGAATCGCGGGGGATGGGAGAGACCCAGTACTTC.

The J gene is TRBJ2-7, the V gene TRBV9; 9 nucleotides align to TRBD2. After removal of 0 bases from V and 2 bases from J, the junction contained 3 bases not matched to a gene. The CDR3 is 15 residues long. CDR1 SGDLS and CDR2 YYNGEE come from the germline V gene. The CDR3 reads CASSVGASGAYEQYF. DNA of the CDR3: TGTGCCAGCAGCGTAGGGGCTAGCGGGGCCTACGAGCAGTACTTC.

The chain employs TRBV5-6 and TRBJ2-3; 7 bases align to TRBD2. Trimming at V came to 0 bases and at J to 7 bases, leaving 5 bases not matched to a gene. This CDR3 has 14 residues. Germline assignment: CDR1 SGHDT and CDR2 YYEEEE. The CDR3: CASSLGSSGNTQYF. The DNA for the CDR3 is TGTGCCAGCAGCTTGGGTTCTAGCGGTAATACGCAGTATTTT.

V usage is TRBV27 and J usage is TRBJ1-6; maybe TRBD1 (6 bases). V was pared by 6 bases and J by 1 base, with 10 bases between. The CDR3 consists of 15 residues. Germline values: CDR1 MNHEY, CDR2 SMNVEV (reference sequence). The CDR3 here is CASRPRGSYNSPLHF. The CDR3 region has the DNA TGTGCCAGCAGGCCGAGGGGGTCCTATAATTCACCCCTCCACTTT.

The chain employs TRBV6-2 or TRBV6-3 and TRBJ2-7; TRBD2 agrees at 14 bases. CDR1 and CDR2 from the germline V gene are MNHEY and SVGEGT. V was pared by 5 bases and J by 6 bases, with 9 bases of the junction left unmatched. The CDR3 sequence is 16 residues long. The CDR3, as DNA: TGTGCCAGCAGTGCCCGACTAGCGGGGGGGCTCTTCGAGCAGTACTTC. It encodes CASSARLAGGLFEQYF.

The gene calls are TRBV18 and TRBJ2-3; maybe TRBD2 (7 bases). The germline V gene encodes CDR1 KGHSH and CDR2 LQKENI. V lost 7 bases and J lost 3, with 11 bases in between. CDR3 length equals 13 residues. The CDR3: CASWGGRTDTQYF. CDR3 nucleotides: TGTGCCAGCTGGGGGGGCCGGACAGATACGCAGTATTTT.

This rearrangement joins TRBV25-1 to TRBJ1-6; maybe TRBD1 (6 bases). Looked up from germline, CDR1 is MGHDK and CDR2 is SYGVNS. The CDR3 length is 16 residues. V lost 4 bases and J lost 6, with 16 bases in between. This CDR3 reads CASSVSTGSPNSPLHF. The CDR3, as DNA: TGTGCCAGCAGTGTTAGCACAGGGTCGCCTAATTCACCCCTCCACTTT. The full variable domain, in which reference TRBV25-1 and TRBJ1-6 provide the parts outside the CDR3, is EADIYQTPRYLVIGTGKKITLECSQTMGHDKMYWYQQDPGMELHLIHYSYGVNSTEKGDLSSESTVSRIRTEHFPLTLESARPSHTSQYLCASSVSTGSPNSPLHFGNGTRLTVT.

This clone has only a few counts. V and J are TRBV5-6 and TRBJ1-6, with D possibly matching TRBD1 (5 bases). V was clipped by 5 bases and J by 7 bases, with 13 bases between them. The length of the CDR3 is 14 residues. Germline lookup yields CDR1 SGHDT and CDR2 YYEEEE. CDR3: CASSLQGTNSPLHF. In nucleotides, the CDR3 is TGTGCCAGCAGTCTTCAGGGAACGAATTCACCCCTCCACTTT. Combining the CDR3 with reference TRBV5-6 and TRBJ1-6 gives the whole variable domain DAGVTQSPTHLIKTRGQQVTLRCSPKSGHDTVSWYQQALGQGPQFIFQYYEEEERQRGNFPDRFSGHQFPNYSSELNVNALLLGDSALYLCASSLQGTNSPLHFGNGTRLTVT.

The chain carries TRBV27 and TRBJ1-4; D is perhaps TRBD1 (5 bases). The CDR3 is 18 residues long. The V end was cut by 2 bases, the J end by 1 base, with 17 bases between. CDR1 is MNHEY, CDR2 SMNVEV, per germline (reference sequence). This chain's CDR3 is CASSLNAAGGGTNEKLFF. The CDR3 bases are TGTGCCAGCAGTTTAAACGCGGCGGGGGGTGGAACTAATGAAAAACTGTTTTTT. The whole variable domain, remainder taken from reference TRBV27 and TRBJ1-4, is EAQVTQNPRYLITVTGKKLTVTCSQNMNHEYMSWYRQDPGLGLRQIYYSMNVEVTDKGDVPEGYKVSRKEKRNFPLILESPSPNQTSLYFCASSLNAAGGGTNEKLFFGSGTQLSVL.

The chain carries TRBV28 and TRBJ1-1; TRBD1 might be the D (6 bases). Trimming left V 6 bases short and J 4 bases short, with 15 bases between. The CDR3 totals 14 residues. Germline lookup yields CDR1 MDHEN and CDR2 SYDVKM. The CDR3 here is CASRRQVFATEAFF. CDR3 DNA sequence: TGTGCCAGCAGGCGACAGGTATTCGCCACTGAAGCTTTCTTT.

The rearrangement links TRBV6-5 to TRBJ1-3; D is uncertain. The germline V and J ends were trimmed by 2 bases and 0 bases, with 11 bases remaining between them. The length of the CDR3 is 16 residues. Germline V gene sequence: CDR1 MNHEY, CDR2 SVGAGI. The CDR3 DNA follows: TGTGCCAGCAGTTACGGCAGGCAGGCCTCTGGAAACACCATATATTTT. Protein: CASSYGRQASGNTIYF.

A few counts support this clone. J is TRBJ2-5 and V is TRBV7-2, with 7 bases that match TRBD2. The CDR3 runs 14 residues. Germline V gene data show CDR1 as SGHTA and CDR2 as FQGNSA. V was pared by 5 bases and J by 4 bases, with 7 bases of the junction left unmatched. The CDR3 region is CASSRDPGGETQYF. The CDR3 DNA follows: TGTGCCAGCAGCAGGGACCCGGGGGGAGAGACCCAGTACTTC.

This CDR3 reads CASSVQGWDYGYTF. CDR3 nucleotides: TGTGCCAGCAGCGTACAGGGGTGGGACTATGGCTACACCTTC. V and J are TRBV5-6 and TRBJ1-2, with 7 bases identical to TRBD1. The germline V gene encodes CDR1 SGHDT and CDR2 YYEEEE. The CDR3 loop spans 14 amino acids. The V and J ends lost 4 bases and 3 bases, in that order; junction bases with no gene match: 6.

This chain joins TRBV29-1 and TRBJ1-5; D gene uncertain. V dropped 6 bases and J dropped 2 bases, with 14 bases sitting between them. CDR1 and CDR2 (germline): SQVTM, ANQGSEA. The CDR3 runs 14 residues. CDR3 DNA sequence: TGCAGCGTGGATCCAGGTCGCGGCAATCAGCCCCAGCATTTT. Translation gives CSVDPGRGNQPQHF. Full variable domain (rest looked up from reference TRBV29-1 and TRBJ1-5): SAVISQKPSRDICQRGTSLTIQCQVDSQVTMMFWYRQQPGQSLTLIATANQGSEATYESGFVIDKFPISRPNLTFSTLTVSNMSPEDSSIYLCSVDPGRGNQPQHFGDGTRLSIL.